These 4 T cell receptor beta chains were all obtained from the same sample, sequenced in a study of T-cell memory formation after mild COVID-19. Each CDR3 protein is one row after TCRdb ran MiXCR on the 5' RACE reads. The sample shows more than 250,000 distinct CDR3 sequences, 16% of them seen only once. Sample: PBMCs or a T cell subset sorted from them (not recorded which). These receptors were taken from a young man who had mild COVID-19 (a few samples of this study predate the infection). Cell type and time point are not known.

This clonotype came up many times. This CDR3 is CASSLDGRGREETQYF. CDR3 sequence (DNA): TGTGCCAGCAGCTTAGATGGCAGGGGGCGGGAAGAGACCCAGTACTTC. The chain employs TRBV11-2 and TRBJ2-5; the match to TRBD1 covers 8 bases. The ends lost 0 bases at V and 3 bases at J; junction bases unmatched: 6. The CDR3 totals 16 residues. The germline CDR1 and CDR2 sequences are SGHAT and FQNNGV.

This chain links TRBV7-2 with TRBJ1-1; D is perhaps TRBD1 (6 bases). Trimming pared 3 bases from V and 5 bases from J, leaving 7 bases between. Germline assignment: CDR1 SGHTA and CDR2 FQGNSA. The CDR3 totals 12 residues. This chain's CDR3 is CASSFDRTEAFF. CDR3 DNA: TGTGCCAGCAGCTTCGACAGGACTGAAGCTTTCTTT.

This clonotype occurred a few times. The chain recombines TRBV6-5 with TRBJ2-7, with 11 nucleotides matching TRBD1. In germline, CDR1 is MNHEY, CDR2 SVGAGI. V dropped 2 bases and J dropped 4; count of bases not matched to a gene: 4. This CDR3 has 15 residues. The CDR3 loop reads CASSYEDRGLYEQYF. As DNA, the CDR3 is TGTGCCAGCAGTTACGAGGACAGGGGGCTTTACGAGCAGTACTTC.

This clonotype was picked up a small number of times. V usage is TRBV3-1 and J usage is TRBJ2-1, with 10 bases lining up with TRBD1. CDR1 LGHDT and CDR2 YNNKEL come from the germline V gene (reference sequence). CDR3 length: 16 residues. V trimming: 5 bases; J trimming: 4 bases; junction bases outside the gene matches: 8. Written as DNA, the CDR3 is TGTGCCAGCAGCACTATAGGGACAGGGGTATACAATGAGCAGTTCTTC. This encodes CASSTIGTGVYNEQFF.